This T cell receptor beta chain stems from a study of post-analysis software for immune sequencing data. Study-level findings and limits: Comparison of patients with controls showed 4 to 6 TRBV segments more frequent in patients, TRBV5-6, TRBV5-1 and TRBV20-1 among them.

Every TCR beta cDNA library bore unique molecular identifiers. Using its own MiXCR run on the PCR reads, TCRdb lists one record per CDR3 protein. The sample carries some 890,000 distinct CDR3 sequences, about 57% recorded once. The CDR3 sequence is 13 residues long. In germline, CDR1 is SQVTM, CDR2 ANQGSEA. Deletions cut 5 bases from V and 2 bases from J, with 12 bases between. In the case of this clonotype: Its antigen is unidentified.

This clonotype was obtained from a girl under 18 with multiple sclerosis. The chain has TRBV29-1 and TRBJ2-5; D possibly matches TRBD1 or TRBD2 (5 bases each). The specimen sequenced was blood. The CDR3 bases are TGCAGCGTTCACCGGGACGGACAAGAGACCCAGTACTTC. This gives the protein CSVHRDGQETQYF.